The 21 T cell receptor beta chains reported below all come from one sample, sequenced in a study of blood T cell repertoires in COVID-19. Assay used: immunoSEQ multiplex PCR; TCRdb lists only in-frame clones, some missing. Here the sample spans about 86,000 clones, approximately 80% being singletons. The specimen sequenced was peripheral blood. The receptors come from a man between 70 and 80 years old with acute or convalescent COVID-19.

In DNA, the CDR3 is TGTGCCATCAGTGAGTCTACGGTGGAGACCCAGTACTTC. Translation gives CAISESTVETQYF. The V call is TRBV10-3, the J call TRBJ2-5; no definite D call. The CDR3 totals 13 residues. Germline CDR1 ENHRY, CDR2 SYGVKD. Trimming removed 0 bases from V and 5 bases from J, with 7 bases in between.

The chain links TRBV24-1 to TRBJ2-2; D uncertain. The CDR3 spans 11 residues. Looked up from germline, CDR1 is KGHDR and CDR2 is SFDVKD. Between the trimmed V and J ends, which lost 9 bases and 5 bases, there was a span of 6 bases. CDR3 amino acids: CATARTGELFF. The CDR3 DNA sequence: TGTGCCACCGCGAGAACCGGGGAGCTGTTTTTT.

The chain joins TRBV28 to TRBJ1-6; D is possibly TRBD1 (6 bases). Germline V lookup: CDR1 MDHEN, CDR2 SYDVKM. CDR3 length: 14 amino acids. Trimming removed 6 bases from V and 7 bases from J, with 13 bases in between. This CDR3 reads CASRSTGQNSPLHF. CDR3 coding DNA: TGTGCCAGCAGGTCGACAGGTCAAAATTCACCCCTCCACTTT.

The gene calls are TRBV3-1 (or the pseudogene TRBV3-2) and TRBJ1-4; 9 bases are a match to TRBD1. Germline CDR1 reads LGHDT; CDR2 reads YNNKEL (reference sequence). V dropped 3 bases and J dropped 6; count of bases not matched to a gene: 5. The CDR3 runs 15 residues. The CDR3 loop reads CASSQRTGEHEKLFF. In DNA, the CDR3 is TGTGCCAGCAGCCAGCGGACAGGGGAACATGAAAAACTGTTTTTT.

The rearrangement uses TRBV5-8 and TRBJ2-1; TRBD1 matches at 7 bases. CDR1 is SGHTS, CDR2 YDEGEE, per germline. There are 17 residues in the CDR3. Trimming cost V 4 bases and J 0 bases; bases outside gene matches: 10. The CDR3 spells CASSTDRTSSSYNEQFF. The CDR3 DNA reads TGTGCCAGCAGCACGGACAGGACTTCTAGCTCCTACAATGAGCAGTTCTTC.

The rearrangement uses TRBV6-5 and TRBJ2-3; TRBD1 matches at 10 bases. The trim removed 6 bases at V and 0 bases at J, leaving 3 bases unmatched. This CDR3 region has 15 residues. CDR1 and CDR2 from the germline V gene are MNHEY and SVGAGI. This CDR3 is CASSDRGPSTDTQYF. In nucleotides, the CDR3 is TGTGCCAGCAGCGACAGGGGGCCCAGCACAGATACGCAGTATTTT.

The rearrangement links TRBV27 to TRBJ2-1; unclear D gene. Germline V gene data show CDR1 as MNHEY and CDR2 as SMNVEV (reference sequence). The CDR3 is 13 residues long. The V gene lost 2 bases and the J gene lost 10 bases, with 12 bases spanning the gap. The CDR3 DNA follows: TGTGCCAGCAGTTTAGGCCGGGTCGGGGAGCAGTTCTTC. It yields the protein CASSLGRVGEQFF.

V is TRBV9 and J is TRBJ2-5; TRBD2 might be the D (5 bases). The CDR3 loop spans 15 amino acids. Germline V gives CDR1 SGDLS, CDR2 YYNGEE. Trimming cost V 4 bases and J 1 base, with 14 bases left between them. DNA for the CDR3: TGTGCCAGCAGCCGAGGAGAGGGCACCCAAGAGACCCAGTACTTC. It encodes CASSRGEGTQETQYF.

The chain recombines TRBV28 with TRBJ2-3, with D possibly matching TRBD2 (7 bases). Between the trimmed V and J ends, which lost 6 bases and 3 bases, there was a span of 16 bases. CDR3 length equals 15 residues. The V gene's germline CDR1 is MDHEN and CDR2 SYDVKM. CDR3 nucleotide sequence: TGTGCCAGCAGCTCACTGCGGGGGCAAACAGATACGCAGTATTTT. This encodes CASSSLRGQTDTQYF.

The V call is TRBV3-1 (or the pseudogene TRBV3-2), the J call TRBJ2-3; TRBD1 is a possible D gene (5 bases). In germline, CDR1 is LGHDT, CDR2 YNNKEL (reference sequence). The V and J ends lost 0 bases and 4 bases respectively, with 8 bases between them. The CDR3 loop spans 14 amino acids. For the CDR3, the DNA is TGTGCCAGCAGCCAAGATAGCAGGGCAGATACGCAGTATTTT. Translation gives CASSQDSRADTQYF.

CDR3: CASSLGTDSGNTIYF. Here the CDR3 DNA reads TGTGCCAGCAGCTTAGGGACAGACTCTGGAAACACCATATATTTT. V and J are TRBV11-2 and TRBJ1-3; a possible D gene is TRBD1 (6 bases). The CDR3 spans 15 residues. The germline V and J ends were trimmed by 1 base and 0 bases, with 7 bases remaining between them. Germline V lookup: CDR1 SGHAT, CDR2 FQNNGV.

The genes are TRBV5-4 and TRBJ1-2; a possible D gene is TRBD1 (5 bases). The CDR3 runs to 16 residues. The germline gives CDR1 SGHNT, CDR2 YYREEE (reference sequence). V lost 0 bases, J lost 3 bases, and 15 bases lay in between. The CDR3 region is CASSLAVTDQDYGYTF. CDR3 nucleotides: TGTGCCAGCAGCTTGGCCGTGACAGATCAGGACTATGGCTACACCTTC.

CDR3 coding DNA: TGTGCCAGTAGCCCCGGGACAGGGTTGGATCAGCCCCAGCATTTT. This gives the protein CASSPGTGLDQPQHF. The V call is TRBV19, the J call TRBJ1-5; 9 bases align to TRBD1. Germline values: CDR1 LNHDA, CDR2 SQIVND (reference sequence). The CDR3 totals 15 residues. V lost 6 bases and J lost 5; bases outside the gene matches: 8.

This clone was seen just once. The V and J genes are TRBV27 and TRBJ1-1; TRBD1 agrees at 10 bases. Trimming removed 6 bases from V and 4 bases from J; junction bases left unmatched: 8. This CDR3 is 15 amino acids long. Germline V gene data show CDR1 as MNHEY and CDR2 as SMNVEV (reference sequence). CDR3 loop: CASSLGQGEGTEAFF. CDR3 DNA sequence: TGTGCCAGCAGCCTCGGACAGGGGGAGGGCACTGAAGCTTTCTTT.

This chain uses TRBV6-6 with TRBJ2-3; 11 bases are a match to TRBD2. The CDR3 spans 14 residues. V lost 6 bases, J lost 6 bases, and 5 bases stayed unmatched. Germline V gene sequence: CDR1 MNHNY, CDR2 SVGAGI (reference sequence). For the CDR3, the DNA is TGTGCCAGCAGGATAGCGGGGGGGATGGATACGCAGTATTTT. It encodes CASRIAGGMDTQYF.

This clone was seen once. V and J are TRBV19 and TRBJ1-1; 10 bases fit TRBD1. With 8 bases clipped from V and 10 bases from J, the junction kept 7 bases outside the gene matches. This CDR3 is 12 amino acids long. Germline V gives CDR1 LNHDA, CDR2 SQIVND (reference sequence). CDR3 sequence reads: CASFRDRGLAFF. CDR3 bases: TGTGCCAGTTTCCGGGACAGGGGATTAGCTTTCTTT.

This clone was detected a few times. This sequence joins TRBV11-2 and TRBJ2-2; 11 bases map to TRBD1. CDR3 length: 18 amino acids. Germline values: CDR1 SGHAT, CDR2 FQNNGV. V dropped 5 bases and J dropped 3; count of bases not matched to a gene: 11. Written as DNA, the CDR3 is TGTGCCAGCAGCACGCCCGGGACAGGGGGTTCGGACACCGGGGAGCTGTTTTTT. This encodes CASSTPGTGGSDTGELFF.

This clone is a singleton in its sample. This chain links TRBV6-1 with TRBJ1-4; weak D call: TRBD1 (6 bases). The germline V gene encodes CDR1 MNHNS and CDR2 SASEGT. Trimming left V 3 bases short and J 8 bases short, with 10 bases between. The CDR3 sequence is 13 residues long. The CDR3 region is CASSDRGNEKLFF. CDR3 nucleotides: TGTGCCAGCAGTGACAGGGGAAACGAAAAACTGTTTTTT.

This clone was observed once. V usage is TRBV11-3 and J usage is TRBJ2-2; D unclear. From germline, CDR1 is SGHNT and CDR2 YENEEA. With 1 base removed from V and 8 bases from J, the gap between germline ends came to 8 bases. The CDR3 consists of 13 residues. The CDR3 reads CASSLAFRGELFF. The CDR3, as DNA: TGTGCCAGCAGCTTAGCCTTCAGAGGGGAGCTGTTTTTT.

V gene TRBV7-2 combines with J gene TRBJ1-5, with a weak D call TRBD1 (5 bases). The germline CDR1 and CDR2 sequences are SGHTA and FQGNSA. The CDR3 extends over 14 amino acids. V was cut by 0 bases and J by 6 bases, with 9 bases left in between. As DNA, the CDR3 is TGTGCCAGCAGCTTAGCGCAGGGCGCTCAGCCCCAGCATTTT. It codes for CASSLAQGAQPQHF.

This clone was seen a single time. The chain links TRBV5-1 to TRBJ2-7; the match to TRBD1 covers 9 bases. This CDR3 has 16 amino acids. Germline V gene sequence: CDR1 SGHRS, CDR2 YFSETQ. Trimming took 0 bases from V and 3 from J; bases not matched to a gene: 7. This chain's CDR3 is CASSLVSGQGLYEQYF. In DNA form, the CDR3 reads TGCGCCAGCAGCTTGGTGTCGGGACAGGGTCTCTACGAGCAGTACTTC.